These 10 T cell receptor beta chains were all obtained from the same sample, sequenced in a study of T cell responses to AZD1222 COVID-19 vaccine. The protocol was immunoSEQ multiplex PCR, while the TCRdb copy is restricted to in-frame clones and leaves out a portion. The sample carries 110,000 to 150,000 clones, about 91% recorded once. This specimen was peripheral blood, taken on day 0 of AZD1222 vaccination. These receptors were taken from an adult in good health.

The V call is TRBV6-1, the J call TRBJ2-1; 9 bases map to TRBD2. Germline CDR1 and CDR2: MNHNS and SASEGT. The CDR3 length is 13 residues. V was clipped by 3 bases and J by 15 bases; unmatched bases: 9. The CDR3 here is CASSETSGFRAFF. Here the CDR3 DNA reads TGTGCCAGCAGTGAGACTAGCGGCTTTAGGGCGTTCTTC.

The rearrangement links TRBV24-1 to TRBJ2-1, with 9 bases aligning to TRBD2. The CDR3 has 16 amino acids. Germline CDR1 reads KGHDR; CDR2 reads SFDVKD. Trimming at V came to 4 bases and at J to 2 bases, leaving 5 bases not matched to a gene. The DNA for the CDR3 is TGTGCCACCAGTGACGCAGCGGGAGGTGCCTACAATGAGCAGTTCTTC. Amino acid sequence: CATSDAAGGAYNEQFF.

This clone was detected only a few times. The chain joins TRBV29-1 to TRBJ1-2; TRBD1 might be the D (6 bases). Trimming pared 0 bases from V and 6 bases from J, leaving 23 bases between. Germline CDR1 SQVTM, CDR2 ANQGSEA. CDR3 length: 17 residues. The CDR3, as DNA: TGCAGCGTTGAAGATCTAGCGAAAGGGCAGGGGCGGGATGGCTACACCTTC. It yields the protein CSVEDLAKGQGRDGYTF. The whole variable domain, remainder taken from reference TRBV29-1 and TRBJ1-2, is SAVISQKPSRDICQRGTSLTIQCQVDSQVTMMFWYRQQPGQSLTLIATANQGSEATYESGFVIDKFPISRPNLTFSTLTVSNMSPEDSSIYLCSVEDLAKGQGRDGYTFGSGTRLTVV.

V is TRBV12-3 or TRBV12-4 and J is TRBJ1-2, with D possibly TRBD1 on 6 matching bases. V was trimmed by 4 bases and J by 2 bases, leaving 8 bases between them. CDR3 length: 13 amino acids. CDR3 in amino acids: CASSSGQNYGYTF. DNA of the CDR3: TGTGCCAGCAGTTCCGGACAGAACTATGGCTACACCTTC.

The genes are TRBV11-3 and TRBJ2-1; a weak D match, TRBD2 (5 bases). Germline CDR1 reads SGHNT; CDR2 reads YENEEA. Trimming took off 5 bases at V and 12 bases at J, with 14 bases between the two ends. CDR3 length: 12 residues. CDR3 region: CASSKTGLLQFF. In DNA, the CDR3 is TGTGCCAGCAGCAAGACCGGACTGCTGCAGTTCTTC.

The J gene is TRBJ1-2, the V gene TRBV2; possible D gene TRBD1, 5 bases. The germline gives CDR1 SNHLY, CDR2 FYNNEI. V lost 1 base, J lost 8 bases, and 14 bases lay in between. The CDR3 spans 14 residues. CDR3 residues: CASSEDVKGRGYTF. Here the CDR3 DNA reads TGTGCCAGCAGTGAAGATGTGAAGGGGCGCGGCTACACCTTC.

The chain combines TRBV9 with TRBJ1-1; D not resolved. CDR1 SGDLS and CDR2 YYNGEE come from the germline V gene. The CDR3 length is 13 residues. V was shortened by 4 bases and J by 1 base, with 8 bases between the two germline ends. The CDR3 sequence: CASSLGSNTEAFF. As DNA, the CDR3 is TGTGCCAGCAGCTTAGGTTCGAACACTGAAGCTTTCTTT. Drawing the rest from reference TRBV9 and TRBJ1-1, the complete variable domain is DSGVTQTPKHLITATGQRVTLRCSPRSGDLSVYWYQQSLDQGLQFLIQYYNGEERAKGNILERFSAQQFPDLHSELNLSSLELGDSALYFCASSLGSNTEAFFGQGTRLTVV.

This rearrangement joins TRBV27 to TRBJ2-7, with D perhaps assigned TRBD1 or TRBD2 (6 bases each). There are 15 residues in the CDR3. With 8 bases removed from V and 5 bases from J, the gap between germline ends came to 22 bases. Germline CDR1 and CDR2: MNHEY and SMNVEV (reference sequence). The CDR3 spells CASSVGAGLRNEQYF. CDR3 nucleotides: TGTGCCAGCTCCGTGGGGGCGGGGCTCCGTAACGAGCAGTACTTC.

V usage is TRBV4-2 and J usage is TRBJ2-1, with 13 bases aligning to TRBD2. The CDR3 is made up of 19 amino acids. CDR1 is LGHNA, CDR2 YNFKEQ, per germline. Trimming at V came to 1 base and at J to 3 bases, leaving 9 bases not matched to a gene. The CDR3 DNA sequence: TGTGCCAGCAGCCAAGCGTCAGGACTAGCGGGAGCCATCTACAATGAGCAGTTCTTC. Its protein is CASSQASGLAGAIYNEQFF.

This clone was detected only once. The J gene is TRBJ2-7, the V gene TRBV7-9, with unresolved D. The CDR3 runs 12 residues. The ends were cut back, 1 base at V and 5 bases at J, with 6 bases in the middle. Germline V gene sequence: CDR1 SEHNR, CDR2 FQNEAQ (reference sequence). CDR3 loop: CASSLGRDEQYF. Here the CDR3 DNA reads TGTGCCAGCAGCTTAGGAAGGGACGAGCAGTACTTC.